A single sample gave rise to the 8 T cell receptor beta chains below, sequenced in a study of T cell changes during pregnancy in multiple sclerosis. The table came from immunoSEQ multiplex PCR; TCRdb's copy has only in-frame clones and leaves some out. Found here are fewer than 85,000 clones, approximately 89% of them singletons; the top ten hold 1.9%. Sequences were derived from peripheral blood, sampled before pregnancy. The receptors here all came from a female donor with multiple sclerosis, enrolled in a pregnancy study.

CDR3 protein: CASSSRLAGGTSADTQYF. CDR3 in DNA: TGTGCCAGCAGCTCACGACTAGCGGGGGGCACGAGCGCAGATACGCAGTATTTT. The V gene is TRBV7-3, the J gene TRBJ2-3; 13 bases are shared with TRBD2. From germline, CDR1 is SGHTA and CDR2 FQGTGA. Trimming removed 4 bases from V and 4 bases from J; junction bases left unmatched: 11. CDR3 length: 18 residues.

V and J are TRBV7-3 and TRBJ1-5; 8 positions agree with TRBD1. The CDR3 covers 18 residues. The germline V gene has CDR1 SGHTA and CDR2 FQGTGA. V dropped 1 base and J dropped 5; count of bases not matched to a gene: 13. DNA for the CDR3: TGTGCCAGCAGCTTAAAGGACCTCGACAGGGGTCAAGATCAGCCCCAGCATTTT. This sequence encodes CASSLKDLDRGQDQPQHF.

The chain joins TRBV18 to TRBJ1-5, with D possibly matching TRBD1 (5 bases). V was trimmed by 1 base and J by 5 bases, leaving 6 bases between them. The CDR3 runs to 13 residues. The germline V gene has CDR1 KGHSH and CDR2 LQKENI. CDR3 protein: CASSPRGDQPQHF. CDR3 bases: TGTGCCAGCTCACCACGGGGGGATCAGCCCCAGCATTTT.

Turning to this clone: Additional DNA sequences in this sample encode the identical CDR3. The V call is TRBV7-3, the J call TRBJ2-3, with D possibly being TRBD2 (6 bases). The CDR3 contains 14 residues. V was clipped by 2 bases and J by 5 bases, with 11 bases between them. Germline CDR1 and CDR2: SGHTA and FQGTGA. The CDR3 is CASSLAGGEDTQYF. The CDR3 nucleotides are TGTGCCAGCAGCTTAGCCGGGGGTGAAGATACGCAGTATTTT.

The chain is built from TRBV12-5 and TRBJ2-2; 7 bases agree with TRBD1. The length of the CDR3 is 15 residues. Germline trimming cut 5 bases from V and 0 bases from J; bases unmatched to any gene: 3. CDR1 LGHNT and CDR2 FRNRAP come from the germline V gene. The CDR3 loop is CASGLQGANTGELFF. In DNA, the CDR3 is TGTGCTAGTGGTCTGCAGGGGGCGAACACCGGGGAGCTGTTTTTT.

CDR3 loop: CSVIRQGSGNTIYF. CDR3 coding DNA: TGCAGCGTCATAAGACAGGGGTCTGGAAACACCATATATTTT. This chain uses TRBV29-1 with TRBJ1-3; TRBD1 matches at 8 bases. The V gene's germline CDR1 is SQVTM and CDR2 ANQGSEA. V was pared by 6 bases and J by 1 base, with 5 bases of the junction left unmatched. CDR3 length: 14 residues.

V gene TRBV5-1 combines with J gene TRBJ2-1, with 7 bases matching TRBD1. Germline CDR1 and CDR2: SGHRS and YFSETQ. The CDR3 runs to 14 residues. With V trimmed by 1 base and J by 7 bases, 5 bases remained unmatched. The CDR3 here is CASSLTGVANEQFF. DNA for the CDR3: TGCGCCAGCAGCTTGACAGGGGTGGCAAATGAGCAGTTCTTC.

The V call is TRBV4-1, the J call TRBJ1-2; 7 bases are shared with TRBD1. The CDR3 covers 16 residues. CDR1 and CDR2 from the germline V gene are MGHRA and YSYEKL. J was trimmed by 4 bases and V by 4 bases; bases with no gene match: 12. CDR3: CASSLDEGQRFYGYTF. The CDR3 region has the DNA TGCGCCAGCAGCCTGGACGAGGGACAGAGGTTCTATGGCTACACCTTC.